The rows below give T cell receptor beta chains drawn from one sample of a study of cytomegalovirus exposure and HLA in healthy donors. Profiling relied on immunoSEQ multiplex PCR, and the TCRdb table lists in-frame clones only, not all of them. There are fewer than 200,000 clones in the sample; roughly 84% occur only once, and 1% lies in the top ten. Sequencing input: PBMCs. The receptor source for this set is a man aged 25 to 40 in good health and CMV-seronegative. Each CDR3 is given without its conserved first and last residue. D genes are given only for firm matches. Clone size is stated in some rows and not others, as once, few, many or a class when expanded.

d_gene	abundance	v_gene	j_gene	CDR3aa
-	-	TRBV7-9	TRBJ2-3	ASSSDWGLNTDTQY
-	once	TRBV19	TRBJ1-6	ASSPGADNSPLH
-	-	TRBV5-4	TRBJ1-1	ASTPGGPGSNTEAF
-	-	TRBV2	TRBJ1-1	ASTHEGWDTEAF
-	few	TRBV5-1	TRBJ2-5	ASSLAFETQY
-	-	TRBV5-1	TRBJ2-6	ASRMGNSGANVLT
-	-	TRBV10-2	TRBJ1-6	ASSESEGGYSPLH
TRBD1	few	TRBV5-1	TRBJ2-7	ASSLGTGGYEQY
-	-	TRBV18	TRBJ1-1	ASSPQRVHTEAF
TRBD1	once	TRBV7-9	TRBJ2-5	AGSRGQGQETQY
TRBD2	-	TRBV6-1	TRBJ2-7	ASSAAATSGNEQY
-	-	TRBV11-3	TRBJ1-4	ASSPRFGEGEKLF
TRBD1	once	TRBV28	TRBJ2-3	ASSSPGGAFPDTQY
-	-	TRBV7-9	TRBJ2-3	ASSPLPGQPGHTQY
-	-	TRBV6-4	TRBJ2-1	ASSDYSYNEQF
TRBD1	-	TRBV5-1	TRBJ2-5	ASSVTGTGQETQY